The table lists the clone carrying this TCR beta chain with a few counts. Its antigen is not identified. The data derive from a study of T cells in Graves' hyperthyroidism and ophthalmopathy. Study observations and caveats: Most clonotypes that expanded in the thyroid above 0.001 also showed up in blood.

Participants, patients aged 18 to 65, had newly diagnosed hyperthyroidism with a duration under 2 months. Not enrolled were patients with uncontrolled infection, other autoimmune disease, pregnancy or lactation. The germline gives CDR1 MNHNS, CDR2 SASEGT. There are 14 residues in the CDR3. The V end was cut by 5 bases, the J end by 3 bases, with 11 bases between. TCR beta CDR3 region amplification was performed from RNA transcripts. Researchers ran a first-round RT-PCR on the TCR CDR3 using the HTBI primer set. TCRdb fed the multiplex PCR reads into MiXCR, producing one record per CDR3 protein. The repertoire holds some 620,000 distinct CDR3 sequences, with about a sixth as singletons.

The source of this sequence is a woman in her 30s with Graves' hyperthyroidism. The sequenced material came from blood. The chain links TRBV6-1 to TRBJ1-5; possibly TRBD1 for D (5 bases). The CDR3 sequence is CASSTRGNNQPQHF. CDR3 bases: TGTGCCAGCAGTACACGGGGGAACAATCAGCCCCAGCATTTT.